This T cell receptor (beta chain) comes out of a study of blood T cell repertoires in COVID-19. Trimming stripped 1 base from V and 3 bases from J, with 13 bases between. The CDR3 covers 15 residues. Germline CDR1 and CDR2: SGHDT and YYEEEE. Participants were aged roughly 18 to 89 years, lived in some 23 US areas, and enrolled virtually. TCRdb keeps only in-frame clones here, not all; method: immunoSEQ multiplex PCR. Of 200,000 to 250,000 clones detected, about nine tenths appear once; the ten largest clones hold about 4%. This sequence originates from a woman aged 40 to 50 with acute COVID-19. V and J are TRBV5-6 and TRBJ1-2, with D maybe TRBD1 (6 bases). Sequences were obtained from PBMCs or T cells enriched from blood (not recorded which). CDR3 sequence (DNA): TGTGCCAGCAGCTTGTTTGCAGGGGCGGACTATGGCTACACCTTC. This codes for CASSLFAGADYGYTF. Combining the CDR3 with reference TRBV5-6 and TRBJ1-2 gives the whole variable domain DAGVTQSPTHLIKTRGQQVTLRCSPKSGHDTVSWYQQALGQGPQFIFQYYEEEERQRGNFPDRFSGHQFPNYSSELNVNALLLGDSALYLCASSLFAGADYGYTFGSGTRLTVV.